This T cell receptor (beta chain) was documented in a study of shared clonotypes between healthy human individuals. Each subset's genomic DNA was shared equally among a number of immunoSEQ plates. The table came from immunoSEQ multiplex PCR; TCRdb's copy has only in-frame clones and leaves some out. The sample consists of roughly 1,000,000 clones, 75% to 85% of them appearing once. Germline V gene data show CDR1 as SGHRS and CDR2 as YFSETQ. CDR3 length equals 15 residues. V was clipped by 5 bases and J by 0 bases, with 9 bases between them. This clone was counted once. The sequence derives from a man between 18 and 35 years old in good health. Some clones in this sample may be carry-over from other donors' samples. What was sequenced was memory CD4+ T cells from PBMCs. The subset was: CD45RA-negative fraction. The J gene is TRBJ2-6, the V gene TRBV5-1, with D perhaps TRBD1 or TRBD2 (5 bases each). The CDR3 DNA reads TGCGCCAGCAGGGGGACGAACTCTGGGGCCAACGTCCTGACTTTC. Translating it yields CASRGTNSGANVLTF.